The text below deals with one T cell receptor (beta chain). Its specificity is not known. These data belong to a study of T cell responses to AZD1222 COVID-19 vaccine. Assay used: immunoSEQ multiplex PCR; TCRdb lists only in-frame clones, some missing. In the table there are fewer than 110,000 clones, roughly 87% of which are singletons. Whole-study results and caveats: Targets within unmutated variant regions were reportedly found for nearly half of spike-specific TCRs. Just 5 to 7 people given AZD1222 tested seropositive at baseline. The study found vaccine-associated CD4 TCRs spanning spike, dominant at 160-218 and 743-854. Sampled repertoires all dated from after the peak T cell response.

Trimming removed 7 bases at V and 7 bases at J, with 22 bases between. The V gene's germline CDR1 is SGHAT and CDR2 FQNNGV. The CDR3 covers 15 residues. The chain joins TRBV11-2 to TRBJ1-1; D is ambiguous. The receptor was isolated from an adult in good health. The sequenced sample was peripheral blood, obtained on day 0 of AZD1222 vaccination. In DNA, the CDR3 is TGTGCCAGCAAGTTATATGGGAGACGGGAGGGTGAAGCTTTCTTT. Its translation is CASKLYGRREGEAFF.